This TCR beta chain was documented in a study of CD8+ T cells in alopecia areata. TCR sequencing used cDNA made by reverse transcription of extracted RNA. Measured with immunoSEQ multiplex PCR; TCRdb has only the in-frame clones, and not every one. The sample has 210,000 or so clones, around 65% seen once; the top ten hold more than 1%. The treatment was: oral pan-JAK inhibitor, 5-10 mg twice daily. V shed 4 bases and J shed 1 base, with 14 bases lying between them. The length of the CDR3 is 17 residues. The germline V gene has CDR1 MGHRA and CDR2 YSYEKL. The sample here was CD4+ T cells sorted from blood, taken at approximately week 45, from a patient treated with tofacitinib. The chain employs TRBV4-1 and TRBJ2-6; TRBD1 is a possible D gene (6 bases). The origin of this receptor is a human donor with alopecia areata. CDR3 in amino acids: CASSPLAGESGANVLTF. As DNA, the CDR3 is TGCGCCAGCAGCCCCCTGGCAGGGGAATCTGGGGCCAACGTCCTGACTTTC.